This paragraph reports one TCR beta chain. Its antigen is as yet unknown. The data were obtained in a study of cytomegalovirus exposure and HLA in healthy donors. Findings and limits, study-wide: With later analysis, a missense DCLRE1C variant became linked to TCR beta V- and J-gene trimming. Sequencing likely produced, as an artifact, a cluster of highly shared sequence variants.

With V trimmed by 1 base and J by 4 bases, 8 bases remained unmatched. CDR3 length: 17 residues. The germline V gene encodes CDR1 SGDLS and CDR2 YYNGEE. Those who donated were healthy bone marrow donors. PCR primers comprised 60 Vbeta and 13 Jbeta primers. Clones were sequenced by immunoSEQ multiplex PCR, and TCRdb holds only the in-frame ones, with some missing. The data contain about 87,000 clones, 74% of them singletons. Sample: PBMCs. This clonotype was sampled from a man under 40 in good health and CMV-seropositive. V usage is TRBV9 and J usage is TRBJ2-5; 12 bases align to TRBD1. CDR3 bases: TGTGCCAGCAGCGTACCCTCTGGGACAGGGGGCTTAGAGACCCAGTACTTC. Protein sequence: CASSVPSGTGGLETQYF. The full variable domain, its missing parts supplied by reference TRBV9 and TRBJ2-5, is DSGVTQTPKHLITATGQRVTLRCSPRSGDLSVYWYQQSLDQGLQFLIQYYNGEERAKGNILERFSAQQFPDLHSELNLSSLELGDSALYFCASSVPSGTGGLETQYFGPGTRLLVL.